This TCR beta chain derives from a study of a mutant IDH1 vaccine in newly diagnosed glioma. About the study: The patients were given eight vaccinations, one each in weeks 1, 3, 5, 7, 11, 15, 19 and 23. Treatment recipients were approximately 60% male and approximately 40% female, and their mean age was approximately 43 years.

Time point reported: week 11, during vaccination. Each dose delivered 300 ug of mutant IDH1 20-mer peptide subcutaneously with imiquimod. Using immunoSEQ multiplex PCR, the repertoire was profiled, and TCRdb retains in-frame clones only, with some absent. This sample has about 60,000 clones, with approximately 80% found just once. The CDR3 has 13 residues. Trimming removed 0 bases from V and 1 base from J, with 4 bases in between. The germline V gene has CDR1 SGHRS and CDR2 YFSETQ. About this clone: The antigen remains undetermined.

V gene TRBV5-1 combines with J gene TRBJ1-1; D gene ambiguous. The sequence derives from a man aged 25 to 40 with glioma. Here the sequenced sample was PBMCs, taken from a glioma patient whose treatment included an IDH1 peptide vaccine. In DNA, the CDR3 is TGCGCCAGCAGCTTGGACACGAACACTGAAGCTTTCTTT. Its translation: CASSLDTNTEAFF.